The clone carrying this TCR beta chain has at least ten counts. Its antigen is unknown. The data stem from a study of identical twins. J was trimmed by 7 bases and V by 1 base; bases with no gene match: 8. In germline, CDR1 is SGHAT, CDR2 FQNNGV. This CDR3 has 17 residues. MiXCR, applied by TCRdb to the 5' RACE reads, yields one record per CDR3 protein. The sample carries fewer than 450,000 distinct CDR3 sequences, 8.5% to 10% recorded once. Among all donors, each was a healthy Caucasian. The study, taken as a whole, reports: Where beta out-of-frame sequences were concerned, excess twin sharing was weaker. Rather than following the same donors, the conclusions depended on cross-sectional statistical analysis. Abundant beta clonotypes from cord blood had fewer insertions, unlike memory repertoires, which showed none.

The V call is TRBV11-2, the J call TRBJ2-2; 11 bases fit TRBD2. Sequenced material: naive T cells sorted from blood. The receptor's source is a woman in her forties or fifties in good health. The CDR3 bases are TGTGCCAGCAGCTTAGTAGTACTAGCGGGAGAGGTCGGGGAGCTGTTTTTT. Residues: CASSLVVLAGEVGELFF.